Listed below are T cell receptor beta chains from one sample, sequenced in a study of blood T cells in healthy people across ages. MiXCR, run by TCRdb on the 5' RACE reads, gives a single entry per CDR3 protein. The sample records about 670,000 distinct CDR3 sequences, roughly half being singletons. Sequenced: blood. The receptors come from a woman of 80 years or more in good health. Each CDR3 is given with its conserved first and last residue. D genes are given only for firm matches. Clone size is not always given. Where it is, it says once, few, many or a class for expanded clones.

V: TRBV10-2; J: TRBJ2-3; D: -; size: -; CDR3: CASRGPGGDTQYF; DNA: TGCGCCAGCAGGGGCCCCGGGGGAGATACGCAGTATTTT
V: TRBV18; J: TRBJ2-1; D: TRBD2; size: many; CDR3: CASSPVTSGYNEQFF; DNA: TGTGCCAGCTCACCCGTGACTAGCGGGTACAATGAGCAGTTCTTC
V: TRBV5-1; J: TRBJ2-1; D: -; size: -; CDR3: CASKPSGAAYNEQFF; DNA: TGCGCCAGCAAACCGTCGGGGGCTGCCTACAATGAGCAGTTCTTC
V: TRBV5-1; J: TRBJ2-5; D: TRBD1; size: -; CDR3: CASTRDRAQETQYF; DNA: TGCGCCAGCACCCGGGACAGGGCTCAAGAGACCCAGTACTTC
V: TRBV2; J: TRBJ2-5; D: TRBD2; size: -; CDR3: CASRDLEGLARETQYF; DNA: TGTGCCAGCAGAGACTTAGAAGGACTAGCACGAGAGACCCAGTACTTC
V: TRBV20-1; J: TRBJ1-5; D: -; size: -; CDR3: CSAKRDVNQPQHF; DNA: TGCAGTGCTAAACGGGACGTCAATCAGCCCCAGCATTTT
V: TRBV20-1; J: TRBJ1-1; D: -; size: few; CDR3: CSARGGALTEAFF; DNA: TGCAGTGCTAGAGGGGGGGCATTGACTGAAGCTTTCTTT
V: TRBV28; J: TRBJ2-5; D: -; size: -; CDR3: CASRAGDGETQYF; DNA: TGTGCCAGCAGGGCTGGGGACGGAGAGACCCAGTACTTC
V: TRBV15; J: TRBJ2-7; D: TRBD1; size: -; CDR3: CATSSGTGVYEQYF; DNA: TGTGCCACCAGCTCCGGGACAGGGGTTTACGAGCAGTACTTC
V: TRBV29-1; J: TRBJ2-3; D: -; size: -; CDR3: CSVGVYGSTDTQYF; DNA: TGCAGCGTTGGGGTCTACGGTAGCACAGATACGCAGTATTTT
V: TRBV27; J: TRBJ2-7; D: -; size: -; CDR3: CASSLSGPYEQYF; DNA: TGTGCCAGCAGTTTATCGGGACCCTACGAGCAGTACTTC
V: TRBV6-5; J: TRBJ2-7; D: -; size: -; CDR3: CASSYSKAGSYEQYF; DNA: TGTGCCAGCAGTTACTCGAAAGCAGGCTCCTACGAGCAGTACTTC
V: TRBV20-1; J: TRBJ2-3; D: -; size: -; CDR3: CSASRRPTVRDQPQYF; DNA: TGCAGTGCTAGTAGGCGGCCCACGGTTAGAGATCAGCCCCAGTATTTT